The 31 T cell receptor beta chains below all came from one sample that was sequenced in a study of CD8 T cells in ankylosing spondylitis. One entry per CDR3 protein, called by TCRdb with MiXCR from the 5' RACE reads. The sample lists 300,000 to 350,000 distinct CDR3 sequences; roughly 10% were seen once. Sequencing used blood, either unsorted or a sorted T cell fraction (not recorded which). The receptors originated from a female donor with ankylosing spondylitis or in good health (not recorded which).

The chain carries TRBV20-1 and TRBJ2-3; 8 bases match TRBD2. Germline V CDR1 and CDR2: DFQATT, SNEGSKA (reference sequence). J lost 5 bases, V lost 3 bases, and 7 bases had no gene match. The CDR3 is 14 amino acids. CDR3: CSARGGGLVDTQYF. In DNA, the CDR3 is TGCAGTGCTAGGGGCGGGGGGCTTGTAGATACGCAGTATTTT.

This clonotype has more than one count but fewer than ten. A much larger clone lies a single base off, so this may be a read error. The chain couples TRBV20-1 to TRBJ2-7, with D possibly matching TRBD1 (5 bases). CDR1 and CDR2 (germline): DFQATT, SNEGSKA (reference sequence). V lost 5 bases to trimming and J lost 3 bases, with 29 bases between them. CDR3 length: 18 amino acids. CDR3 DNA sequence: TGCAGTGCTCACGCCCGGGCGCATGGGGCGAATAGCTACTACGAGCAGTACTTC. Amino acids: CSAHARAHGANSYYEQYF.

This clonotype was found a few times. The V call is TRBV21-1, the J call TRBJ1-3; whether TRBD1, the table's D call, matches the DNA was not checked. TRBV21-1 is listed as a pseudogene. The CDR3 is 14 amino acids. CDR3 region: CAPRDSISGNTIYF. Here the CDR3 DNA reads TGTGCCCCCCGGGACAGCATCTCTGGAAACACCATATATTTT.

This clonotype was detected once. This sequence joins TRBV7-9 and TRBJ1-4; the D is unclear. The CDR3 loop spans 12 amino acids. Trimming shortened V by 5 bases and J by 13 bases, and 14 bases separated the two germline ends. Germline V gene data show CDR1 as SEHNR and CDR2 as FQNEAQ (reference sequence). As DNA, the CDR3 is TGTGCCAGCAGCCTAACGGGAAGGGCACTGTTTTTT. Translated, it gives CASSLTGRALFF.

The genes are TRBV7-8 and TRBJ1-3; tentative D call: TRBD1 (6 bases). Trimming shortened V by 4 bases and J by 7 bases, and 17 bases separated the two germline ends. Germline values: CDR1 SGHVS, CDR2 FQNEAQ. The CDR3 loop spans 15 amino acids. CDR3 sequence (DNA): TGTGCCAGCAGCTCCGGAGGGGGAATACCGAACACCATATATTTT. Protein sequence: CASSSGGGIPNTIYF.

The sample holds many counts of this clonotype. One end of the junction fails to match germline, which may point to a read error. V gene TRBV5-1 combines with J gene TRBJ1-1, with D unclear. The V gene's germline CDR1 is SGHRS and CDR2 YFSETQ. The CDR3 has 11 residues. DNA for the CDR3: TGTGCCAGCAGTTCGAACACTGAAGCTTTCTTT. Translation gives CASSSNTEAFF.

This clonotype was detected many times. The gene calls are TRBV2 and TRBJ1-1; D remains ambiguous. V dropped 2 bases and J dropped 8 bases, with 9 bases sitting between them. This CDR3 has 12 amino acids. Germline V lookup: CDR1 SNHLY, CDR2 FYNNEI. The CDR3, as DNA: TGTGCCAGCAGTGAATCGACGACCGAAGCTTTCTTT. Translated: CASSESTTEAFF.

This clonotype was seen many times. The chain couples TRBV5-1 to TRBJ1-6, with 7 bases matching TRBD1. CDR1 and CDR2 from the germline V gene are SGHRS and YFSETQ. The V segment lost 4 bases and the J segment 7 bases; nucleotides outside the gene matches: 11. This CDR3 contains 16 residues. The CDR3 DNA follows: TGCGCCAGCAGCGTCCAGGGGGGGAATTACAATTCACCCCTCCACTTT. Protein: CASSVQGGNYNSPLHF.

This clonotype has a count of ten or more. V and J are TRBV5-1 and TRBJ2-3; either TRBD1 or TRBD2 may supply D (5 bases each). This CDR3 comprises 15 residues. Germline CDR1 is SGHRS and CDR2 is YFSETQ. V dropped 2 bases and J dropped 0 bases, with 10 bases sitting between them. This CDR3 is CASSLGRQSTDTQYF. For the CDR3, the DNA is TGCGCCAGCAGCTTAGGGAGACAGAGCACAGATACGCAGTATTTT. Looking up the rest from reference TRBV5-1 and TRBJ2-3 gives the full variable domain: KAGVTQTPRYLIKTRGQQVTLSCSPISGHRSVSWYQQTPGQGLQFLFEYFSETQRNKGNFPGRFSGRQFSNSRSEMNVSTLELGDSALYLCASSLGRQSTDTQYFGPGTRLTVL.

This clonotype has at least ten counts. The CDR3 protein is CASSLRGLATDEQYF. The CDR3 coding sequence is TGCGCCAGCAGCTTGAGGGGACTAGCCACCGACGAGCAGTACTTC. This sequence joins TRBV5-1 and TRBJ2-7; 9 nucleotides agree with TRBD2. There are 15 residues in the CDR3. Trimming removed 1 base from V and 5 bases from J; junction bases left unmatched: 7. From germline, CDR1 is SGHRS and CDR2 YFSETQ.

J is TRBJ2-1 and V is TRBV5-1, with a tentative D call TRBD1 (6 bases). Germline-derived CDR1 and CDR2 are SGHRS and YFSETQ. CDR3 length equals 11 residues. Trimming pared 7 bases from V and 10 bases from J, leaving 12 bases between. In nucleotides, the CDR3 is TGCGCCAGCGGGGGCAACCGGGAGCAGTTCTTC. This translates into CASGGNREQFF.

This clonotype has more than one count but fewer than ten. This chain joins TRBV5-1 and TRBJ2-2; TRBD1 might be the D (6 bases). The CDR3 is 14 residues long. CDR1 is SGHRS, CDR2 YFSETQ, per germline. Trimming took 3 bases from V and 7 from J, leaving 13 bases between them. The CDR3 reads CASSSDSWSGELFF. The CDR3 region has the DNA TGCGCCAGCAGCTCGGACAGTTGGAGCGGGGAGCTGTTTTTT.

This clonotype was detected many times. The chain recombines TRBV27 with TRBJ2-7, with 14 bases that match TRBD2. Trimming at V came to 4 bases and at J to 7 bases, leaving 12 bases not matched to a gene. Germline lookup yields CDR1 MNHEY and CDR2 SMNVEV (reference sequence). The CDR3 has 17 amino acids. The CDR3: CASSSGTSGRVASEQYF. CDR3 DNA sequence: TGTGCCAGCAGTTCCGGGACTAGCGGGAGAGTCGCGAGTGAGCAGTACTTC.

This clonotype was seen a handful of times. The rearrangement joins TRBV14 to TRBJ2-7; TRBD2 aligns across 7 bases. V dropped 5 bases and J dropped 1; count of bases not matched to a gene: 8. The V gene's germline CDR1 is SGHDN and CDR2 FVKESK. The CDR3 runs to 15 residues. DNA for the CDR3: TGTGCCAGCAGCGAAGTGACTAGCCGATCCTACGAGCAGTACTTC. Its protein product is CASSEVTSRSYEQYF.

The sample holds a few counts of this clonotype. V gene TRBV7-9 combines with J gene TRBJ2-2; D call uncertain. CDR3 length: 14 amino acids. Between the trimmed V and J ends, which lost 5 bases and 7 bases, there was a span of 14 bases. Germline loops: CDR1 SEHNR, CDR2 FQNEAQ (reference sequence). In DNA, the CDR3 is TGTGCCAGCAGCCCCTATGAGGTTGGCGGGGAGCTGTTTTTT. Translating it yields CASSPYEVGGELFF.

The chain recombines TRBV5-1 with TRBJ2-5; D not resolved. Deletions cut 0 bases from V and 5 bases from J, with 17 bases between. This CDR3 spans 16 amino acids. In germline, CDR1 is SGHRS, CDR2 YFSETQ. DNA for the CDR3: TGCGCCAGCAGCTTGGCCGGTAACAGTGCTAAGGAGACCCAGTACTTC. This codes for CASSLAGNSAKETQYF.

This sequence joins TRBV20-1 and TRBJ1-2; 7 nucleotides line up with TRBD1. V gave up 3 bases and J gave up 0 bases; unmatched junction bases: 19. The CDR3 is made up of 19 amino acids. Per the germline V gene, CDR1 is DFQATT and CDR2 is SNEGSKA (reference sequence). The CDR3 protein is CSASPEGGQPPSANYGYTF. The DNA for the CDR3 is TGCAGTGCTAGTCCCGAGGGGGGACAGCCCCCGTCGGCTAACTATGGCTACACCTTC.

This chain links TRBV29-1 with TRBJ2-3; D not resolved. This CDR3 spans 14 amino acids. Germline CDR1 is SQVTM and CDR2 is ANQGSEA. V was cut by 3 bases and J by 2 bases, with 12 bases left in between. CDR3 residues: CSVDGETATDTQYF. CDR3 DNA: TGCAGCGTTGATGGCGAAACAGCCACAGATACGCAGTATTTT.

This clonotype has a count of ten or more. This chain joins TRBV20-1 and TRBJ2-2; a weak D match, TRBD1 (5 bases). Per germline, CDR1 DFQATT and CDR2 SNEGSKA (reference sequence). V shed 6 bases and J shed 1 base, with 18 bases lying between them. This CDR3 spans 16 amino acids. CDR3 protein: CSAPPTGPLNTGELFF. The CDR3 coding sequence is TGCAGTGCCCCGCCCACAGGACCCCTGAACACCGGGGAGCTGTTTTTT.

The chain combines TRBV20-1 with TRBJ1-1; 7 bases align to TRBD1. V shed 6 bases, J shed 1 base, and the junction held 5 bases outside the gene matches. Germline-derived CDR1 and CDR2 are DFQATT and SNEGSKA (reference sequence). CDR3 size: 13 residues. The CDR3 coding sequence is TGCAGTGCGCCCGACAGGGAGAACACTGAAGCTTTCTTT. It translates to CSAPDRENTEAFF.

This clonotype was counted many times. The chain joins TRBV20-1 to TRBJ2-3; 12 bases line up with TRBD2. The V gene's germline CDR1 is DFQATT and CDR2 SNEGSKA (reference sequence). V dropped 2 bases and J dropped 6; count of bases not matched to a gene: 9. CDR3 size: 16 residues. The CDR3 reads CSARIPGLAGLDTQYF. The CDR3 nucleotides read TGCAGTGCTAGAATTCCGGGACTAGCGGGCCTCGATACGCAGTATTTT.

There are many counts of this clonotype. The J gene is TRBJ1-2, the V gene TRBV7-9, with D maybe TRBD1 (5 bases). Trimming took 1 base from V and 10 from J, leaving 10 bases between them. This CDR3 comprises 12 residues. Germline lookup yields CDR1 SEHNR and CDR2 FQNEAQ (reference sequence). This CDR3 reads CASSLDRSDYTF. For the CDR3, the DNA is TGTGCCAGCAGCTTAGACAGGTCGGACTACACCTTC.

Remarks on this clonotype: The junction differs from germline at one of its ends, possibly a read error. This chain links TRBV28 with TRBJ1-5; 7 nucleotides match TRBD1. The CDR3 consists of 14 residues. Germline V gives CDR1 MDHEN, CDR2 SYDVKM. CDR3 amino acids: CASRIQGSGQPKHF. Written as DNA, the CDR3 is TGTGCCAGCAGAATACAGGGGTCGGGGCAGCCCAAGCATTTT.

With respect to this clonotype: This may arise from a read error, as a much more abundant clone is one base away. V and J are TRBV5-1 and TRBJ2-5; tentatively, D is TRBD1 (7 bases). The germline V and J ends were trimmed by 7 bases and 5 bases, with 18 bases remaining between them. There are 14 residues in the CDR3. Germline values: CDR1 SGHRS, CDR2 YFSETQ. This CDR3 is CASSEGGGAETQYF. CDR3 DNA sequence: TGCGCCAGCTCCGAAGGGGGCGGGGCGGAGACCCAGTACTTC.

This clonotype was seen a few times. The chain carries TRBV12-3 or TRBV12-4 and TRBJ2-3; D is unclear. The CDR3 spans 14 residues. Trimming pared 3 bases from V and 8 bases from J, leaving 15 bases between. This chain's CDR3 is CASSLDRRVGTQYF. For the CDR3, the DNA is TGTGCCAGCAGTTTGGACCGACGGGTTGGTACGCAGTATTTT.

This chain connects TRBV3-1 to TRBJ2-2; D unresolved. V was shortened by 4 bases and J by 9 bases, with 9 bases between the two germline ends. The CDR3 has 12 amino acids. Germline loops: CDR1 LGHDT, CDR2 YNNKEL (reference sequence). The CDR3 region is CASSPGPWELFF. The CDR3 nucleotides are TGTGCCAGCAGCCCGGGCCCCTGGGAGCTGTTTTTT.

This clonotype occurred a few times. The V call is TRBV5-1, the J call TRBJ1-4; 7 nucleotides match TRBD1. V was clipped by 4 bases and J by 5 bases; unmatched bases: 8. From germline, CDR1 is SGHRS and CDR2 YFSETQ. The CDR3 has 15 residues. The CDR3 protein is CASSPEGGGNEKLFF. The DNA for the CDR3 is TGCGCCAGCAGCCCAGAGGGAGGGGGCAATGAAAAACTGTTTTTT.

This clonotype has only a few counts. The chain has TRBV4-2 and TRBJ1-4, with 7 nucleotides matching TRBD1. Germline CDR1 is LGHNA and CDR2 is YNFKEQ. V trimming: 0 bases; J trimming: 17 bases; junction bases outside the gene matches: 18. The CDR3 consists of 16 residues. The CDR3 loop reads CASSQDLGDWGTDLFF. The CDR3 coding sequence is TGTGCCAGCAGCCAAGATCTCGGGGATTGGGGGACAGACCTATTTTTT.

This clonotype was observed a few times. The gene calls are TRBV5-6 and TRBJ2-3; D perhaps matches TRBD2 (5 bases). Germline CDR1 is SGHDT and CDR2 is YYEEEE. Trimming removed 7 bases at V and 5 bases at J, with 11 bases between. The CDR3 sequence is 12 residues long. CDR3 DNA sequence: TGTGCCAGCGGACCCCGGGGAGATACGCAGTATTTT. Encoded protein: CASGPRGDTQYF.

The chain carries TRBV5-1 and TRBJ2-2, with 8 bases fitting TRBD1. Germline lookup yields CDR1 SGHRS and CDR2 YFSETQ. The V segment lost 2 bases and the J segment 8 bases; nucleotides outside the gene matches: 11. CDR3 length: 16 amino acids. CDR3 amino acids: CASSFDRGTTFGELFF. The DNA of the CDR3 is TGCGCCAGCAGCTTCGACAGGGGTACGACTTTTGGGGAGCTGTTTTTT.

The table lists this clonotype with many counts. The chain links TRBV6-1 to TRBJ2-2, with D perhaps matching TRBD1 or TRBD2 (5 bases each). The CDR3 consists of 14 residues. Trimming took off 7 bases at V and 2 bases at J, with 11 bases between the two ends. Per the germline V gene, CDR1 is MNHNS and CDR2 is SASEGT. DNA for the CDR3: TGTGCCAGCAAGGGGACGATAAACACCGGGGAGCTGTTTTTT. It encodes CASKGTINTGELFF.